A selection of T cell receptor beta chains follows, all from one sample in a study of T-cell reconstitution after alpha-beta-depleted transplantation in children. One entry per CDR3 protein results from TCRdb running MiXCR on the PCR reads. Of about 7,400 distinct CDR3 sequences listed, about 30% are singletons. The sample was peripheral blood, taken 60 days after TCRalphabeta/CD19-depleted stem cell transplant. The receptors derive from a boy younger than two who had a stem cell transplant for SCID, so the T cells may come from the graft donor. Both conserved end residues are part of each CDR3. Fields, in order: J gene, clone size, D gene, V gene, CDR3 DNA, CDR3 protein. A D gene is named only where the DNA matches it firmly. Clone size is stated in some rows and not others, as once, few, many or a class when expanded.

J: TRBJ1-6; size: medium-sized; D: .; V: TRBV7-3; DNA: TGTGCCAGCAGCCCCACCGGGGGTCGATCACCCCTCCACTTT; CDR3: CASSPTGGRSPLHF
J: TRBJ2-1; size: .; D: TRBD1; V: TRBV6-5; DNA: TGTGCCAGCAGTTACCGGGACAGCTCCTACAATGAGCAGTTCTTC; CDR3: CASSYRDSSYNEQFF
J: TRBJ2-6; size: once; D: TRBD1; V: TRBV24-1; DNA: TGTGCCACCAGTGATCGGACAGGTCCTCGCTCTGGGGCCAACGTCCTGACTTTC; CDR3: CATSDRTGPRSGANVLTF
J: TRBJ2-1; size: medium-sized; D: TRBD1; V: TRBV2; DNA: TGTGCCAGCAGCCGACAGGGCCCCTTTTACAATGAGCAGTTCTTC; CDR3: CASSRQGPFYNEQFF
J: TRBJ2-3; size: many; D: TRBD2; V: TRBV19; DNA: TGTGCCAGGGCCCAGGGACTAGCAACGACCCACGCCCGCGGCGATCGCACAGATACGCAGTATTTT; CDR3: CARAQGLATTHARGDRTDTQYF
J: TRBJ1-4; size: medium-sized; D: .; V: TRBV4-1; DNA: TGCGCCAGCTCCCTGAGAAGGGGGACCTCGATGGGTGAAAAACTGTTTTTT; CDR3: CASSLRRGTSMGEKLFF
J: TRBJ2-7; size: .; D: .; V: TRBV12-3/TRBV12-4; DNA: TGTGCCAGCAGCCCCAGGGGAGCGGGAAGCTCCTACGAGCAGTACTTC; CDR3: CASSPRGAGSSYEQYF
J: TRBJ2-2; size: medium-sized; D: TRBD2; V: TRBV29-1; DNA: TGCAGCGTTACGACTAGCGGGGCAAGTCGGTTTTTT; CDR3: CSVTTSGASRFF
J: TRBJ2-7; size: medium-sized; D: TRBD1; V: TRBV20-1; DNA: TGCAGTGACCTAGGCAGGGGGCAGAACGAGCAGTACTTC; CDR3: CSDLGRGQNEQYF
J: TRBJ1-2; size: medium-sized; D: .; V: TRBV14; DNA: TGTGCCAGCAGAGGGACAAATGGCTACACCTTC; CDR3: CASRGTNGYTF
J: TRBJ2-3; size: .; D: TRBD2; V: TRBV2; DNA: TGTGCCAGCAGTTCCTTCGGTCTAGCGGGAGGTGACACAGATACGCAGTATTTT; CDR3: CASSSFGLAGGDTDTQYF
J: TRBJ2-5; size: .; D: TRBD2; V: TRBV12-3/TRBV12-4; DNA: TGTGCCAGCAGGACTAGCGGGAGACACGAGACCCAGTACTTC; CDR3: CASRTSGRHETQYF
J: TRBJ1-1; size: medium-sized; D: .; V: TRBV4-1; DNA: TGCGCCAGCAGCCCCGGAGGCGGGGGGGCGAACACTGAAGCTTTCTTT; CDR3: CASSPGGGGANTEAFF
J: TRBJ2-7; size: medium-sized; D: TRBD2; V: TRBV18; DNA: TGTGCCAGCTCACCCGGGACTAGCGGGGGCTACGAGCAGTACTTC; CDR3: CASSPGTSGGYEQYF
J: TRBJ2-1; size: few; D: TRBD2; V: TRBV7-9; DNA: TGTGCCAGCAGCTCATGGGGGGGGTCCTACAATGAGCAGTTCTTC; CDR3: CASSSWGGSYNEQFF
J: TRBJ2-7; size: many; D: .; V: TRBV3-1; DNA: TGTGCCAGCAGCCAAGTAAGCTACAGAGTATGGGAGCAGTACTTC; CDR3: CASSQVSYRVWEQYF
J: TRBJ2-1; size: large; D: .; V: TRBV5-1; DNA: TGCGCCAGCAGCCGGCAGGGGCCTCACAATGAGCAGTTCTTC; CDR3: CASSRQGPHNEQFF
J: TRBJ1-2; size: many; D: TRBD1; V: TRBV6-5; DNA: TGTGCCAGCGCTGAAAGGACAGGCGGCTACACCTTC; CDR3: CASAERTGGYTF
J: TRBJ2-3; size: .; D: TRBD1; V: TRBV11-3; DNA: TGTGCCAGCAGCTTGGGACAGGGGGCAGATACGCAGTATTTT; CDR3: CASSLGQGADTQYF
J: TRBJ2-2; size: medium-sized; D: .; V: TRBV12-3/TRBV12-4; DNA: TGTGCCAGCAGTTTTGTGGTCGTGTCGATCGGGGAGCTGTTTTTT; CDR3: CASSFVVVSIGELFF
J: TRBJ2-1; size: .; D: TRBD2; V: TRBV7-9; DNA: TGTGCCAGCAGCTTAAGGACTAGCGGGGTTTACAATGAGCAGTTCTTC; CDR3: CASSLRTSGVYNEQFF
J: TRBJ2-7; size: once; D: .; V: TRBV10-3; DNA: TGTGCCATCAGTGAGTCGACAGCCGAGCAGTACTTC; CDR3: CAISESTAEQYF
J: TRBJ2-7; size: many; D: .; V: TRBV13; DNA: TGTGCCAGCAGCATCTTGCAAATACAGGGCTACGAGCAGTACTTC; CDR3: CASSILQIQGYEQYF
J: TRBJ1-2; size: medium-sized; D: .; V: TRBV5-1; DNA: TGCGCCAGCAGCTTGGGCACAGGAAGTGGCTACACCTTC; CDR3: CASSLGTGSGYTF
J: TRBJ2-1; size: .; D: TRBD2; V: TRBV4-2; DNA: TGTGCCAGCAGCCAGGCTAGCGGGAGGACCTACTTTTACAATGAGCAGTTCTTC; CDR3: CASSQASGRTYFYNEQFF
J: TRBJ2-1; size: .; D: .; V: TRBV12-3/TRBV12-4; DNA: TGTGCCAGCAGTTTCGGGATATTCTACAATGAGCAGTTCTTC; CDR3: CASSFGIFYNEQFF
J: TRBJ2-1; size: once; D: .; V: TRBV3-1; DNA: TGTGCCAGCTCCCAGGAGGGCCAGCGGACACCCTACAATGAGCAGTTCTTC; CDR3: CASSQEGQRTPYNEQFF
J: TRBJ1-1; size: medium-sized; D: .; V: TRBV12-3/TRBV12-4; DNA: TGTGCCAGCAGCCTTAGGGGAGGCAACACTGAAGCTTTCTTT; CDR3: CASSLRGGNTEAFF
J: TRBJ1-1; size: medium-sized; D: .; V: TRBV21-1; DNA: TGTGCCAGCAGCAAGGGGACACAGAACACTGAAGCTTTCTTT; CDR3: CASSKGTQNTEAFF
J: TRBJ1-1; size: few; D: .; V: TRBV18; DNA: TGTGCCAGCTCACAAGAGATCCCCACTGAAGCTTTCTTT; CDR3: CASSQEIPTEAFF
J: TRBJ2-3; size: .; D: .; V: TRBV20-1; DNA: TGCAGTGCCCTCCCAGGTCCAGATACGCAGTATTTT; CDR3: CSALPGPDTQYF
J: TRBJ2-4; size: few; D: .; V: TRBV5-8; DNA: TGTGCCAGCAGCTCCCGACAGGTACGCGGCATTCAGTACTTC; CDR3: CASSSRQVRGIQYF
J: TRBJ2-7; size: many; D: .; V: TRBV5-4; DNA: TGTGCCAGCAGCTTGGCCGAGGAGGGAGGCTACGAGCAGTACTTC; CDR3: CASSLAEEGGYEQYF
J: TRBJ1-5; size: medium-sized; D: TRBD1; V: TRBV20-1; DNA: TGCAGTGCTAGGAAATACAGGGGCAGAGGCAATCAGCCCCAGCATTTT; CDR3: CSARKYRGRGNQPQHF
J: TRBJ2-2; size: medium-sized; D: .; V: TRBV5-1; DNA: TGCGCCAGCAGCTCCCTGGTAGGGCATACTCCTGACACCGGGGAGCTGTTTTTT; CDR3: CASSSLVGHTPDTGELFF
J: TRBJ2-6; size: many; D: .; V: TRBV9; DNA: TGTGCCAGCAGCGTATACCCCCTTGGGGCCAACGTCCTGACTTTC; CDR3: CASSVYPLGANVLTF
J: TRBJ2-4; size: medium-sized; D: .; V: TRBV20-1; DNA: TGCAGTGCTAGAGATGGGGGGAGTCCCAAAAACATTCAGTACTTC; CDR3: CSARDGGSPKNIQYF
J: TRBJ1-3; size: many; D: TRBD1; V: TRBV6-5; DNA: TGTGCCAGCAGTCATGGACAGGGCCGGGACACCATATATTTT; CDR3: CASSHGQGRDTIYF
J: TRBJ2-3; size: .; D: TRBD1; V: TRBV24-1; DNA: TGTGCCACCAGTGCGACAGGGATCACAGATACGCAGTATTTT; CDR3: CATSATGITDTQYF
J: TRBJ1-5; size: many; D: .; V: TRBV6-1; DNA: TGTGCCAGCAGTGCTCCCCTCTCCGTGGCGAATCATAATCAGCCCCAGCATTTT; CDR3: CASSAPLSVANHNQPQHF
J: TRBJ1-6; size: medium-sized; D: TRBD1; V: TRBV2; DNA: TGTGCCAGCAGCTGGGACAGGGCGACGGATTCACCCCTCCACTTT; CDR3: CASSWDRATDSPLHF
J: TRBJ2-5; size: medium-sized; D: .; V: TRBV29-1; DNA: TGCCCCGGTGCAGAGACCCAGTACTTC; CDR3: CPGAETQYF
J: TRBJ1-5; size: medium-sized; D: .; V: TRBV20-1; DNA: TGCAGTGCTAGAGAAATATCTTTTAGCAATCAGCCCCAGCATTTT; CDR3: CSAREISFSNQPQHF
J: TRBJ2-3; size: .; D: TRBD2; V: TRBV24-1; DNA: TGTGCCACCAGTCTTAGCGGGAGAGTCACAGATACGCAGTATTTT; CDR3: CATSLSGRVTDTQYF
J: TRBJ2-1; size: medium-sized; D: .; V: TRBV27; DNA: TGTGCCAGCTGGGGGGACCCCTACAATGAGCAGTTCTTC; CDR3: CASWGDPYNEQFF
J: TRBJ2-6; size: once; D: TRBD2; V: TRBV28; DNA: TGTGCCAGCAGTCCGGGGATCCTCAAACTAGCGGGGGCTTCCTCTGGGGCCAACGTCCTGACTTTC; CDR3: CASSPGILKLAGASSGANVLTF
J: TRBJ2-7; size: medium-sized; D: .; V: TRBV11-2; DNA: TGTGCCAGCAGCCTAAGGGGACTTTCTAGGAGCTACGAGCAGTACTTC; CDR3: CASSLRGLSRSYEQYF
J: TRBJ1-2; size: .; D: .; V: TRBV12-3/TRBV12-4; DNA: TGTGCCAGCAGTTTAGCGGCAGGGGATGGCTACACCTTC; CDR3: CASSLAAGDGYTF